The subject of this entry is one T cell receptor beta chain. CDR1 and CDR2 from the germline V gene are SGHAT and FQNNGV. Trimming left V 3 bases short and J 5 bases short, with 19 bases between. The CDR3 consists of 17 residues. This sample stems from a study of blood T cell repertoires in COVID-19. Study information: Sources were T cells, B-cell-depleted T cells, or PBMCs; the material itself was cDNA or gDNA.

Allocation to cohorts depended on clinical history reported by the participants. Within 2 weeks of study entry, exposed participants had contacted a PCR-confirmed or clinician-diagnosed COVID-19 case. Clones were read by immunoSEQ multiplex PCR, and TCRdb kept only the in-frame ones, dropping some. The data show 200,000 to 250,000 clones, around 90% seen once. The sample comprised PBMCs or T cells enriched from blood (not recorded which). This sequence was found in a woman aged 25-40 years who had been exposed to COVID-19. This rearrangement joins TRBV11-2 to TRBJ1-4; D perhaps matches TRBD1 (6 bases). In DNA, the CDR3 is TGTGCCAGCAGCTTCCGTTTCAACAGGGTAGGAAATGAAAAACTGTTTTTT. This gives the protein CASSFRFNRVGNEKLFF.